This T cell receptor beta chain was recorded in a study of identical twins. Findings of the study overall: Findings came from cross-sectional statistics, without long-term follow-up of donors. Out-of-frame beta sequences exhibited a weaker degree of excess twin sharing. Out-of-frame TCR alpha sharing observed in monozygotic twins exceeded model estimates. Potential partial confounding of zero-insertion analyses by invariant MAIT and iNKT cells was noted.

Concerning this clonotype: Its target is unknown.

A single record per CDR3 protein comes from TCRdb applying MiXCR to the 5' RACE reads. The table records 420,000 or so distinct CDR3 sequences, 15% to 20% of them present only once. The CDR3 loop spans 17 amino acids. After removal of 0 bases from V and 5 bases from J, the junction contained 9 bases not matched to a gene. CDR1 and CDR2 (germline): DFQATT, SNEGSKA (reference sequence). The chain couples TRBV20-1 to TRBJ2-3; 12 bases align to TRBD2. The sequenced sample was naive T cells sorted from blood. This TCR came from a man aged 45-65 years in good health. CDR3 in DNA: TGCAGTGCTAGAGATCTGCTAGCGGGAGGGCCCGGAGATACGCAGTATTTT. Protein: CSARDLLAGGPGDTQYF.